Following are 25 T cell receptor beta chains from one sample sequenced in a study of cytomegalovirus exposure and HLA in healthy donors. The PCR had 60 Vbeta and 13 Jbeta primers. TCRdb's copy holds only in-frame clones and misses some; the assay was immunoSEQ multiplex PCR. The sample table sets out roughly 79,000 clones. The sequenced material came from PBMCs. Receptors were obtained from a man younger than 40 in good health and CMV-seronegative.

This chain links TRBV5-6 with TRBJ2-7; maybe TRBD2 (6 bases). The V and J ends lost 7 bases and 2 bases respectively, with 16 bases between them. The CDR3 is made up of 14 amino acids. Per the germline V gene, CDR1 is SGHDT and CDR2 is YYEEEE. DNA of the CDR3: TGTGCCAGCTGGAGGCGGGGATTAGCCTACGAGCAGTACTTC. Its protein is CASWRRGLAYEQYF.

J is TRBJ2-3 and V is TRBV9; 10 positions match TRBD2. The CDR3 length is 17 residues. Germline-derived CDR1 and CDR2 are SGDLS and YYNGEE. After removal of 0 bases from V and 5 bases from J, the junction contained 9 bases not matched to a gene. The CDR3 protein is CASSVDPGTSEGDTQYF. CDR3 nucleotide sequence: TGTGCCAGCAGCGTAGATCCCGGGACTAGCGAAGGAGATACGCAGTATTTT.

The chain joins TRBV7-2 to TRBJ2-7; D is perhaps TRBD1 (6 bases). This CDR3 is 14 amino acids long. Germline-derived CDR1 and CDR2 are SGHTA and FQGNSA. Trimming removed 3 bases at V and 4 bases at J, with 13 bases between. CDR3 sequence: CASSLFQGWYEQYF. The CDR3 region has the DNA TGTGCCAGCAGCTTGTTTCAGGGGTGGTACGAGCAGTACTTC.

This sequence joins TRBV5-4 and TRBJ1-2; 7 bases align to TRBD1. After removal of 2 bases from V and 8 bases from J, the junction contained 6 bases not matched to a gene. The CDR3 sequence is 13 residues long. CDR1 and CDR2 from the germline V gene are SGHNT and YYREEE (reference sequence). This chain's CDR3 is CASSFEGARGYTF. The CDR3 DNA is TGTGCCAGCAGCTTTGAGGGGGCGCGAGGCTACACCTTC.

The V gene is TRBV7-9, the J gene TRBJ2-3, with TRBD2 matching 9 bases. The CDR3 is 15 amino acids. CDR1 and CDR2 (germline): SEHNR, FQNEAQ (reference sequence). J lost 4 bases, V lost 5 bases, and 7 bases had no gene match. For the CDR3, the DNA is TGTGCCAGCAGCGGCCGACTAGCGGCCCCAGATACGCAGTATTTT. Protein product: CASSGRLAAPDTQYF.

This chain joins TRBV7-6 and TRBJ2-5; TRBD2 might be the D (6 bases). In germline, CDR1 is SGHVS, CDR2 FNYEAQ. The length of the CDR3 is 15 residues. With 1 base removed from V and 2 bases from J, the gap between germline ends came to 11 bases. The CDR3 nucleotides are TGTGCCAGCAGCTTAGGGTCCGGGGGACAAGAGACCCAGTACTTC. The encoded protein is CASSLGSGGQETQYF.

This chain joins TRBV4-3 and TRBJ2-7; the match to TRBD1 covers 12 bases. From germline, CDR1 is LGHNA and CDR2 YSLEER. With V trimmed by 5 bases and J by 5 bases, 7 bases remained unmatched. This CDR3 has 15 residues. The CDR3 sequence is CASSTLGQGANEQYF. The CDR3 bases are TGCGCCAGCAGCACATTGGGACAGGGGGCTAACGAGCAGTACTTC.

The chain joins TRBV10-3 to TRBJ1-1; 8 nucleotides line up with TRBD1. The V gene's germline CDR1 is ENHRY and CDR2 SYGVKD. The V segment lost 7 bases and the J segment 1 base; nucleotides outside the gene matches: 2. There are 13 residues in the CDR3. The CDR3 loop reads CAINGQGNTEAFF. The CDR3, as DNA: TGTGCCATCAACGGACAGGGGAACACTGAAGCTTTCTTT.

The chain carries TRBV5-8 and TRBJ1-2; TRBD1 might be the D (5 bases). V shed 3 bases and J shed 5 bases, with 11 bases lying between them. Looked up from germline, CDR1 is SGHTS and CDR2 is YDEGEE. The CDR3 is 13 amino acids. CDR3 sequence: CASSSTGVYGYTF. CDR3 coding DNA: TGTGCCAGCAGCTCGACGGGGGTTTATGGCTACACCTTC.

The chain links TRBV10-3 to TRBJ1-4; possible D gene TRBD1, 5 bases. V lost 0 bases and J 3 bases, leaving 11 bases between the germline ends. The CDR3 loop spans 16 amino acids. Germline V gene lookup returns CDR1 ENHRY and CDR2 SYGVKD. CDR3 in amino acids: CAISESPPGSNEKLFF. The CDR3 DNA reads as TGTGCCATCAGTGAGTCACCGCCAGGGTCTAATGAAAAACTGTTTTTT.

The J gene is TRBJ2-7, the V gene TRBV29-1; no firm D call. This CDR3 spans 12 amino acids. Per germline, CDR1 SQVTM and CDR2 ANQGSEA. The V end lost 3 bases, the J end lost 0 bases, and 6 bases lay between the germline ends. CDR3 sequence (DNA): TGCAGCGTTGAGACAAGCTCCTACGAGCAGTACTTC. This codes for CSVETSSYEQYF.

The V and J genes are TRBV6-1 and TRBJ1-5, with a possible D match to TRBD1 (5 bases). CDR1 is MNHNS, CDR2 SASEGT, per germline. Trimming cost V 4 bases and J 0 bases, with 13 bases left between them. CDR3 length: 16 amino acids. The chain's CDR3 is CASSGRGQYSNQPQHF. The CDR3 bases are TGTGCCAGCAGTGGTAGGGGCCAATATAGCAATCAGCCCCAGCATTTT.

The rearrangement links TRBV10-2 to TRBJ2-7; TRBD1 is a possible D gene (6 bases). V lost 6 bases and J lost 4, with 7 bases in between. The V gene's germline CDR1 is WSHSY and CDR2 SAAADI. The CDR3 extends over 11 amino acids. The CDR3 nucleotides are TGCGCCAGCAGGGACAGATACGAGCAGTACTTC. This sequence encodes CASRDRYEQYF.

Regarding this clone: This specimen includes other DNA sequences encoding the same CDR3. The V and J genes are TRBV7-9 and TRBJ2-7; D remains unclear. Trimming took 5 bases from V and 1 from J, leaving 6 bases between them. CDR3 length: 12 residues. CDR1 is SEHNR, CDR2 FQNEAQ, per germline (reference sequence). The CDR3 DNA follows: TGTGCCAGCAGCCCGTTGTCCTACGAGCAGTACTTC. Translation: CASSPLSYEQYF.

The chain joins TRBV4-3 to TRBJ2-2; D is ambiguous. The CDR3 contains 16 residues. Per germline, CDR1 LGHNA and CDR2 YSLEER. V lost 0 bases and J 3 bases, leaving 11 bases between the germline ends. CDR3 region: CASSQEVRYYTGELFF. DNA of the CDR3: TGCGCCAGCAGCCAAGAGGTTAGATATTACACCGGGGAGCTGTTTTTT.

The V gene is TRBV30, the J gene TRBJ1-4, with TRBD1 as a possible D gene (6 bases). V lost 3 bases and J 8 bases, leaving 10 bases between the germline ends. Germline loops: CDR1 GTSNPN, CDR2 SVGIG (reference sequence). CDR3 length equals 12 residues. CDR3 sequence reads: CAWRGGGEKLFF. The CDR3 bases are TGTGCCTGGAGAGGGGGGGGAGAAAAACTGTTTTTT.

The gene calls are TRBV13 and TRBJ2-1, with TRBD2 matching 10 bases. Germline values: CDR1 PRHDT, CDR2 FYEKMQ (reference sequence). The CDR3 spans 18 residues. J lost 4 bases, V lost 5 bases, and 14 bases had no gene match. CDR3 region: CASSRAGGLAGGYNEQFF. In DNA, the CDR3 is TGTGCCAGCAGCCGCGCGGGGGGGTTAGCGGGGGGTTACAATGAGCAGTTCTTC.

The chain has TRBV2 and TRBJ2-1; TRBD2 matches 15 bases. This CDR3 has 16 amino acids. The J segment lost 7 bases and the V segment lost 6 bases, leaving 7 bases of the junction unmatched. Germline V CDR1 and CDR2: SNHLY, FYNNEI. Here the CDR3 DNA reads TGTGCCAGCAGAGCCGGACTAGCGGGAGGGATGAATGAGCAGTTCTTC. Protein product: CASRAGLAGGMNEQFF.

CDR3 amino acids: CASSPAGIYGYTF. The CDR3 DNA follows: TGTGCCAGCAGTCCGGCAGGGATCTATGGCTACACCTTC. The rearrangement uses TRBV6-5 and TRBJ1-2; TRBD1 might be the D (5 bases). V was shortened by 5 bases and J by 4 bases, with 11 bases between the two germline ends. Germline CDR1 and CDR2: MNHEY and SVGAGI. The CDR3 has 13 amino acids.

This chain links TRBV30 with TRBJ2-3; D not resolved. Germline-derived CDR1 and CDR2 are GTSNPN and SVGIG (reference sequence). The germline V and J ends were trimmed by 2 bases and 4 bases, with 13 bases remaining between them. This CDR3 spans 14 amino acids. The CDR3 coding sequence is TGTGCCTGGAGTCTTCTCGGTGCGTCAGATACGCAGTATTTT. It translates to CAWSLLGASDTQYF.

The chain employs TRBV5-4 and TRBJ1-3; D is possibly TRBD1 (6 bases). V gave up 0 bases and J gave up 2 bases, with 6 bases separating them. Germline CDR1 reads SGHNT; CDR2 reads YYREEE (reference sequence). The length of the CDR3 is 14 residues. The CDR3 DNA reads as TGTGCCAGCAGCTTGGACAGGGCTGGAAACACCATATATTTT. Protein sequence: CASSLDRAGNTIYF. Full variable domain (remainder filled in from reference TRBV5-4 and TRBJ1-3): ETGVTQSPTHLIKTRGQQVTLRCSSQSGHNTVSWYQQALGQGPQFIFQYYREEENGRGNFPPRFSGLQFPNYSSELNVNALELDDSALYLCASSLDRAGNTIYFGEGSWLTVV.

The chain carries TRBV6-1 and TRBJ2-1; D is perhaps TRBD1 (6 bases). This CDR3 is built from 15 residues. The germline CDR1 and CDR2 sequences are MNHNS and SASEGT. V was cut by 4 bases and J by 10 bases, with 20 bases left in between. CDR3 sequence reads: CASSGSGWDTEEQFF. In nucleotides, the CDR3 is TGTGCCAGCAGTGGATCCGGGTGGGACACCGAGGAGCAGTTCTTC.

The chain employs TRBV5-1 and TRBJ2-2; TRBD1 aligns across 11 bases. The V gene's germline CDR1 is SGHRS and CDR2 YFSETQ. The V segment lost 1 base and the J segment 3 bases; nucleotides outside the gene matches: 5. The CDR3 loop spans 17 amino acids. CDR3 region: CASSLSPGQGDTGELFF. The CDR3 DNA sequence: TGCGCCAGCAGCTTGTCTCCGGGACAGGGGGACACCGGGGAGCTGTTTTTT.

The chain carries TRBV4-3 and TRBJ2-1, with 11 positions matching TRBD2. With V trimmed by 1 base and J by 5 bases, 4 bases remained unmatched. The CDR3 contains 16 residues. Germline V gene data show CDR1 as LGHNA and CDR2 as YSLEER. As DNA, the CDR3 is TGCGCCAGCAGCCAAGGCCGACTAGCGGGAAACAATGAGCAGTTCTTC. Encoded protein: CASSQGRLAGNNEQFF.

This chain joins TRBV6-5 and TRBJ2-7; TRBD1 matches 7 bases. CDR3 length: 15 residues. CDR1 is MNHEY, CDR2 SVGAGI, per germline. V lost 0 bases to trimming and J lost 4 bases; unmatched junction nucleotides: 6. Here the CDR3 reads CASSYSAGGTYEQYF. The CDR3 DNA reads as TGTGCCAGCAGTTACTCGGCAGGGGGTACGTACGAGCAGTACTTC.